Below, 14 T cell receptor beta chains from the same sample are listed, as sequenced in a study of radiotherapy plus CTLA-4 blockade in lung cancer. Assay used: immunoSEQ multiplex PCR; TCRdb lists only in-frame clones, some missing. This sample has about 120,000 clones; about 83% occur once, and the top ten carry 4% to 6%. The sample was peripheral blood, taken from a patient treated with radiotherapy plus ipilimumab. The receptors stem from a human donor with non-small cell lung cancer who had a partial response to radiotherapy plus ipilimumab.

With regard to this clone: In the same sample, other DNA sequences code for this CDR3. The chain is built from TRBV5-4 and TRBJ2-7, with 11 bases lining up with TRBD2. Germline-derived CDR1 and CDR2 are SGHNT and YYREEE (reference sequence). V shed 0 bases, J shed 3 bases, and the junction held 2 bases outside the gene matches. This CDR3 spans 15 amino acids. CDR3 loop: CASSLGGTSGYEQYF. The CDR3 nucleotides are TGTGCCAGCAGCTTGGGGGGGACTAGCGGCTACGAGCAGTACTTC.

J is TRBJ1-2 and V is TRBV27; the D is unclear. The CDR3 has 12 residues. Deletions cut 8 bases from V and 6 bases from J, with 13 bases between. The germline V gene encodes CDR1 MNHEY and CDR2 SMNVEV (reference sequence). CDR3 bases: TGTGCCAGCCGACTCGGGGATAATGGCTACACCTTC. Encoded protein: CASRLGDNGYTF.

The CDR3 loop reads CASSRGKGGEQFF. For the CDR3, the DNA is TGTGCCAGCAGCCGGGGGAAGGGCGGTGAGCAGTTCTTC. This chain joins TRBV5-6 and TRBJ2-1, with a weak D call TRBD2 (6 bases). Germline loops: CDR1 SGHDT, CDR2 YYEEEE. V dropped 4 bases and J dropped 9 bases, with 14 bases sitting between them. CDR3 length equals 13 residues.

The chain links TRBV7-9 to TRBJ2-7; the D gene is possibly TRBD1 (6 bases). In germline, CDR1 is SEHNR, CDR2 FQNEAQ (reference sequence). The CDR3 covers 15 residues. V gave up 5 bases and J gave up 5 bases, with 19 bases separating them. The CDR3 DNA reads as TGTGCCAGCAGCCCCAGGGAAGGGGACACCCACGAGCAGTACTTC. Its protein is CASSPREGDTHEQYF.

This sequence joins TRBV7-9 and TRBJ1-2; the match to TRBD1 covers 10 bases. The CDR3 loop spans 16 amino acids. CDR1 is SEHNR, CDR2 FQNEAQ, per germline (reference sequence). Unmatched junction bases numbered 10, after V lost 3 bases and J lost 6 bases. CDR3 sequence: CASSFHGTGEEDGYTF. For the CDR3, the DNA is TGTGCCAGCAGCTTCCATGGGACAGGGGAGGAAGATGGCTACACCTTC.

The CDR3 region is CASRLQGSNQPQHF. In nucleotides, the CDR3 is TGTGCCAGCAGGCTACAGGGTTCCAATCAGCCCCAGCATTTT. This chain connects TRBV6-6 to TRBJ1-5; D is possibly TRBD1 (6 bases). The V and J ends lost 6 bases and 3 bases respectively, with 12 bases between them. The CDR3 has 14 residues. Germline assignment: CDR1 MNHNY and CDR2 SVGAGI (reference sequence).

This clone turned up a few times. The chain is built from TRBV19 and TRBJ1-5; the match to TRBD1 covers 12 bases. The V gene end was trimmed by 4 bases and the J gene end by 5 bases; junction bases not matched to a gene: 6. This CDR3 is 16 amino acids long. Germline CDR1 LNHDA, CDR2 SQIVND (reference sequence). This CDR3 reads CASSTPGQGADQPQHF. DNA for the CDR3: TGTGCCAGTAGTACCCCGGGACAGGGGGCAGATCAGCCCCAGCATTTT. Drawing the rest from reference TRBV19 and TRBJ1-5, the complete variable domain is DGGITQSPKYLFRKEGQNVTLSCEQNLNHDAMYWYRQDPGQGLRLIYYSQIVNDFQKGDIAEGYSVSREKKESFPLTVTSAQKNPTAFYLCASSTPGQGADQPQHFGDGTRLSIL.

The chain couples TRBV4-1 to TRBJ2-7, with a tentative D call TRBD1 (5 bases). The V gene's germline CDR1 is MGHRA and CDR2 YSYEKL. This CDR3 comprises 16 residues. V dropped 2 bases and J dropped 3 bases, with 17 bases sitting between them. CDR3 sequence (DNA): TGCGCCAGCAGCCAATCACCCAGAGTAGACAGCTACGAGCAGTACTTC. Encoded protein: CASSQSPRVDSYEQYF.

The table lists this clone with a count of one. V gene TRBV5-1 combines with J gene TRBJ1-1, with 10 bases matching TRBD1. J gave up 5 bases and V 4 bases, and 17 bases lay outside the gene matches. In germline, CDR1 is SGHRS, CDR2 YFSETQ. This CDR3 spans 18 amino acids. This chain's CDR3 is CASSPWTGGVTGRTEAFF. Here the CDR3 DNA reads TGCGCCAGCAGCCCATGGACAGGGGGAGTCACGGGGCGGACTGAAGCTTTCTTT.

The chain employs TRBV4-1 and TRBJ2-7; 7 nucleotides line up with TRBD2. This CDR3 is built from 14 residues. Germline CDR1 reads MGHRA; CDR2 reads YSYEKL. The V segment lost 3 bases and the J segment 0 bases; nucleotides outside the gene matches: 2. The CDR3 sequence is CASSQGGSSYEQYF. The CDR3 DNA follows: TGCGCCAGCAGCCAGGGAGGGAGCTCCTACGAGCAGTACTTC.

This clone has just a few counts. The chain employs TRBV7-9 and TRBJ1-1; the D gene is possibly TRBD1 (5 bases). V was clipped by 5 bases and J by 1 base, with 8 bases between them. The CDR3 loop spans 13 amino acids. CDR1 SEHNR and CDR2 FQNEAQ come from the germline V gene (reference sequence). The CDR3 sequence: CASSKTANTEAFF. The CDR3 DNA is TGTGCCAGCAGCAAGACAGCGAACACTGAAGCTTTCTTT.

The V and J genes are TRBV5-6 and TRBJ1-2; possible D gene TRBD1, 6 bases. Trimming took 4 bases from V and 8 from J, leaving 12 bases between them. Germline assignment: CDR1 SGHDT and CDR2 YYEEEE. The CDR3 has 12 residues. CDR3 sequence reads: CASSTGQVGYTF. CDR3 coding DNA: TGTGCCAGCAGCACGGGACAAGTGGGCTACACCTTC.

The CDR3 coding sequence is TGTGCCAGCAGTGTAGACAGGGGGTCGGAGGGCTACACCTTC. This sequence encodes CASSVDRGSEGYTF. The rearrangement links TRBV2 to TRBJ1-2; 9 bases align to TRBD1. Germline V lookup: CDR1 SNHLY, CDR2 FYNNEI. The trim removed 4 bases at V and 8 bases at J, leaving 8 bases unmatched. This CDR3 has 14 residues.

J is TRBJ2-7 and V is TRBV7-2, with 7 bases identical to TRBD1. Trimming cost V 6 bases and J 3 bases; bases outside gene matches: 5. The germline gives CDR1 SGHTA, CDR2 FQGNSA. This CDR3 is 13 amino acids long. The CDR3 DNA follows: TGTGCCAGCAGGGAGACAGGGCGCTACGAGCAGTACTTC. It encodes CASRETGRYEQYF.